The source of this T cell receptor beta chain is a study of cytomegalovirus exposure and HLA in healthy donors. CDR3 length: 14 residues. The V and J ends lost 4 bases and 0 bases respectively, with 9 bases between them. CDR1 and CDR2 from the germline V gene are SEHNR and FQNEAQ (reference sequence). Turning to this clone: Its antigen is as yet unknown.

Study-wide findings and caveats: Within an earlier analysis, most TCR beta V segments proved productive either about 87% or about 30% of the time.

Primers for the PCR totalled 60 Vbeta and 13 Jbeta. Profiled with immunoSEQ multiplex PCR; TCRdb holds only in-frame clones, not every one. The sample shows roughly 59,000 clones, almost 70% of them seen only once. The sample taken for sequencing was PBMCs. The clonotype originates from a man aged 35 to 55 in good health and CMV-seropositive. This chain links TRBV7-9 with TRBJ1-2; no definite D call. This chain's CDR3 is CASSSLPANYGYTF. The CDR3 DNA reads as TGTGCCAGCAGCTCCCTCCCGGCTAACTATGGCTACACCTTC.